Listed below are T cell receptor beta chains from one sample, sequenced in a study of blood T cells in healthy people across ages. TCRdb passed the 5' RACE reads through MiXCR, listing each CDR3 protein once. The data hold approximately 1,000,000 distinct CDR3 sequences, with more than 40% observed a single time. The sample was blood. The receptors derive from a woman aged 55 to 70 in good health. Each CDR3 is given with its conserved first and last residue. A D gene is named only where the DNA matches it firmly. Not every row has a clone size; where given, it reads once, few, many or a size class.

j_call v_call clone_size d_call cdr3_nt cdr3_aa
TRBJ1-1 TRBV9 NA TRBD1 TGTGCCAGCAGCGTAGAGGGGGCGGGGGCTGAAGCTTTCTTT CASSVEGAGAEAFF
TRBJ2-1 TRBV21-1 NA NA TGTGCCAGCAGCGCTAGCGGAACCTACAATGAGCAGTTCTTC CASSASGTYNEQFF
TRBJ2-7 TRBV20-1 NA TRBD1 TGCAGTGCTAGAGATATGGGGACAGAAACTTACGAGCAGTACTTC CSARDMGTETYEQYF
TRBJ2-7 TRBV27 few NA TGTGCCAGCAGTTTAGTAGGTTCGAAGAGAGCCTACGAGCAGTACTTC CASSLVGSKRAYEQYF
TRBJ2-6 TRBV5-1 NA NA TGCGCCAGCAGCATCTCCCCGGCAGGGGCCAACGTCCTGACTTTC CASSISPAGANVLTF
TRBJ2-1 TRBV29-1 once NA TGCAGCGTCCGGCTGGGCTACCATGAGCAGTTCTTC CSVRLGYHEQFF
TRBJ2-7 TRBV4-1 few NA TGCGCCAGCAGCCAAGATGGGCAGGGCGAGCAGTACTTC CASSQDGQGEQYF
TRBJ2-3 TRBV5-1 few NA TGCGCCAGCAGCTGGGGGTATGGCACAGATACGCAGTATTTT CASSWGYGTDTQYF
TRBJ2-1 TRBV10-1 NA NA TGCGCCAGCAGTGAGGTGATCGGGGGGACATTGGAGCAGTTCTTC CASSEVIGGTLEQFF
TRBJ2-1 TRBV15 NA TRBD2 TGTGCCACCAGCAGAGACCGGTTAGCGGGAGTATACAATGAGCAGTTCTTC CATSRDRLAGVYNEQFF
TRBJ2-5 TRBV15 NA NA TGTGCCACCAGCAGATCCAGTGAAGAGACCCAGTACTTC CATSRSSEETQYF
TRBJ1-2 TRBV3-1 NA NA TGTGCCAGCAGCCAAGCACAGGCGTCCTATGGCTACACCTTC CASSQAQASYGYTF
TRBJ2-7 TRBV10-3 NA TRBD1 TGTGCCACGGAACAGGGGGCTTCCGCGGACGAGCAGTACTTC CATEQGASADEQYF
TRBJ2-5 TRBV7-8 NA NA TGTGCCAGCAGCGAAAACGACGGGCCAAGGCTAGAGCAGTACTTC CASSENDGPRLEQYF
TRBJ2-3 TRBV5-1 few NA TGCGCCAGCAGCTTAGTGCGGGCGATAGATACGCAGTATTTT CASSLVRAIDTQYF
TRBJ2-7 TRBV10-3 many TRBD1 TGTGCCATCAGTGCGGACAGGAGCTACGAGCAGTACTTC CAISADRSYEQYF
TRBJ2-3 TRBV2 few TRBD1 TGTGCCAGCAGTCGGACAGGGGGCTTCACAGATACGCAGTATTTT CASSRTGGFTDTQYF
TRBJ2-1 TRBV27 NA NA TGTGCCAGCGGGCCCATCCGGGGCAGGGCCAATGAGCAGTTCTTC CASGPIRGRANEQFF
TRBJ2-7 TRBV20-1 NA TRBD2 TGCAGTGCTAGAATGGCTAGCGGTTCCTACGAGCAGTACTTC CSARMASGSYEQYF
TRBJ1-2 TRBV20-1 NA NA TGCAGTGCTAGGGACATCATCCCCGGGGATGGCTACACCTTC CSARDIIPGDGYTF
TRBJ1-2 TRBV14 few NA TGTGCCAGCAGCCAAGTTTCAGGGATTGGCTACACCTTC CASSQVSGIGYTF
TRBJ2-6 TRBV20-1 NA NA TGCAGTGCTAGAAGGTCTGGGGCCAACGTCCTGACTTTC CSARRSGANVLTF
TRBJ2-7 TRBV6-2/TRBV6-3 few TRBD1 TGTGCCAGCGCCCAGGGGGCTGAGCAGTACTTC CASAQGAEQYF
TRBJ1-1 TRBV5-1 NA NA TGCGCCAGCAGCTTTAGCGTCGGAGTTGCTGAAGCTTTCTTT CASSFSVGVAEAFF
TRBJ2-5 TRBV27 NA NA TGTGCCAGCAGCACCAGGTTCCAAGCGACCCAGTACTTC CASSTRFQATQYF
TRBJ1-1 TRBV6-1 NA NA TGTGCCAGCGTTTGGGGGTATGAAGCTTTCTTT CASVWGYEAFF
TRBJ2-7 TRBV20-1 few TRBD2 TGCAGTGCTAGAGACCGACTAGCGTCTACCTACGAGCAGTACTTC CSARDRLASTYEQYF
TRBJ2-1 TRBV29-1 NA NA TGCAGCGTTCAAAAGTCCGGCAGGGCGAATGAGCAGTTCTTC CSVQKSGRANEQFF
TRBJ2-4 TRBV2 NA NA TGTGCCAGCGCCGGGACATTAGGAAACATTCAGTACTTC CASAGTLGNIQYF
TRBJ2-3 TRBV25-1 NA NA TGTGCCAGCAGTGATGGGGCAAGGGCTAGCACAGATACGCGGTATTTT CASSDGARASTDTRYF
TRBJ2-1 TRBV4-2 NA TRBD2 TGTGCCAGCAGCCAAGATGCGACTAGCGGCCACAATGAGCAGTTCTTC CASSQDATSGHNEQFF
TRBJ2-7 TRBV9 few TRBD1 TGTGCCAGCAGCGAGGGGGCTTCACTGGGACAGACGGTGTACGAGCAGTACTTC CASSEGASLGQTVYEQYF
TRBJ1-5 TRBV7-8 NA NA TGTGCCAGCAGCTTGTCGGGGTTTGGTAATCAGCCCCAGCATTTT CASSLSGFGNQPQHF
TRBJ1-2 TRBV7-9 few TRBD1 TGTGCCAGCAGCTTAGGGGGACAGCCCTATGGCTACACCTTC CASSLGGQPYGYTF
TRBJ2-7 TRBV2 few NA TGTGCCAGCAGTGAAGGCGACAGAACCTACGAGCAGTACTTC CASSEGDRTYEQYF
TRBJ2-7 TRBV5-1 NA NA TGCGCCAGCAGCCCCCTTGAGAGCATGGGGATCCAGTACTTC CASSPLESMGIQYF
TRBJ2-4 TRBV27 NA NA TGTGCCAGCAGTCATACGGGGGTAGCCAAAAACATTCAGTACTTC CASSHTGVAKNIQYF
TRBJ2-7 TRBV6-5 once NA TGTGCCAGCAGTCCCCGGTTCGGGGGCAATGAGCAGTACTTC CASSPRFGGNEQYF
TRBJ2-6 TRBV5-1 NA TRBD1 TGCGCCAGCAGCCAAACCGTACAGGGGTCTGGGGCCAACGTCCTGACTTTC CASSQTVQGSGANVLTF
TRBJ1-5 TRBV20-1 NA NA TGCAGTGCTAGAATTGGCGGACTAAATAGCAATCAGCCCCAGCATTTT CSARIGGLNSNQPQHF
TRBJ2-3 TRBV4-1 NA TRBD2 TGCGCCAGCACCGCGACTAGCGGGACCACAGGTACGCAGTATTTT CASTATSGTTGTQYF
TRBJ2-3 TRBV7-2 few NA TGTGCCAGCAGCTTAATGAGTGGCGGCAGCACAGATACGCAGTATTTT CASSLMSGGSTDTQYF
TRBJ1-6 TRBV21-1 NA NA TGTGCCAGCAGTCCCAGGGGCCGTTATAATTCACCCCTCCACTTT CASSPRGRYNSPLHF
TRBJ2-6 TRBV21-1 few NA TGTGCCAGCAGGAGTACGTCAGGGGAGGGTTGTTCTGGGGCCAACGTCCTGACTTTC CASRSTSGEGCSGANVLTF
TRBJ2-3 TRBV20-1 NA NA TGCAGTGGTATTAGGGACTCCACAGATACGCAGTATTTT CSGIRDSTDTQYF
TRBJ2-5 TRBV12-3/TRBV12-4 NA TRBD1 TGTGCCAGCAGGTCCAGGGGGAAAGAGACCCAGTACTTC CASRSRGKETQYF
TRBJ2-5 TRBV20-1 NA TRBD2 TGCAGTGCTACCGACTGGGAACTAGCGGGAGATGTGGGGACCCAGTACTTC CSATDWELAGDVGTQYF
TRBJ2-7 TRBV9 many NA TGTGCCAGCAGCCCCCTCAGACAACCCTACGAGCAGTACTTC CASSPLRQPYEQYF
TRBJ2-5 TRBV27 NA NA TGTGCCAGCAGTGAGCTGACAGGATCGGATAAGACCCAGTACTTC CASSELTGSDKTQYF